These T cell receptor beta chains were read from a single sample in a study of long-term antiretroviral therapy in people with HIV. Sequenced by immunoSEQ multiplex PCR; TCRdb stores in-frame clones only, minus some. The sample contains 15,000 to 20,000 clones, around 84% of which appear only once. Here the sequenced sample was unsorted PBMCs, taken 0.1 years after starting antiretroviral therapy. The source of these receptors is a man between 18 and 35 years old with HIV. Each CDR3 is given with its conserved first and last residue. Each record gives: V gene, D gene, J gene, clone size, CDR3 protein, CDR3 DNA. D genes are given only for firm matches. Part of the rows lack a size; the others show once, few, many or a class for expanded clones.

>TRBV18|TRBD1|TRBJ2-1|NA
CASSPLGQGAGNEQFF
TGTGCCAGCTCACCGTTGGGACAGGGGGCGGGGAATGAGCAGTTCTTC
>TRBV7-6|NA|TRBJ1-1|NA
CASSLVDSVYGAEAFF
TGTGCCAGCAGCCTAGTGGACTCCGTTTACGGGGCTGAAGCTTTCTTT
>TRBV7-8|TRBD1|TRBJ1-1|NA
CASSPQGGTEAFF
TGTGCCAGCAGCCCACAGGGGGGCACTGAAGCTTTCTTT
>TRBV7-9|NA|TRBJ1-2|NA
CASSGRADGYTF
TGTGCCAGCAGCGGACGGGCGGATGGCTACACCTTC
>TRBV7-6|TRBD1|TRBJ2-1|NA
CASSPDRGDEQFF
TGTGCCAGCAGCCCGGACAGGGGGGATGAGCAGTTCTTC
>TRBV20-1|NA|TRBJ2-3|NA
CSAATGTTQYF
TGCAGTGCTGCAACAGGGACGACGCAGTATTTT
>TRBV29-1|NA|TRBJ2-7|once
CSVETRDYEQYF
TGCAGCGTTGAAACTAGGGACTACGAGCAGTACTTC
>TRBV5-1|NA|TRBJ2-2|NA
CASSLRQEGNTGELFF
TGCGCCAGCAGCTTGAGGCAGGAGGGGAACACCGGGGAGCTGTTTTTT
>TRBV5-1|NA|TRBJ2-3|NA
CASNSWTGDTQYF
TGCGCCAGCAACTCCTGGACCGGAGATACGCAGTATTTT
>TRBV7-8|NA|TRBJ1-1|NA
CASSPSTVGAFF
TGTGCCAGCAGCCCCTCAACGGTAGGAGCTTTCTTT
>TRBV6-1|NA|TRBJ1-1|NA
CASSEGMGNTEAFF
TGTGCCAGCAGCGAAGGAATGGGGAACACTGAAGCTTTCTTT
>TRBV27|NA|TRBJ1-3|NA
CASSFSQFGNTIYF
TGTGCCAGCAGTTTCTCCCAATTCGGAAACACCATATATTTT
>TRBV10-1|NA|TRBJ2-3|NA
CASSDFPRGSVTSTDTQYF
TGCGCCAGCAGTGACTTTCCTCGTGGGTCAGTGACTAGCACAGATACGCAGTATTTT
>TRBV27|NA|TRBJ2-1|NA
CASSLWREDEQFF
TGTGCCAGCAGTTTATGGAGGGAAGATGAGCAGTTCTTC
>TRBV29-1|TRBD1|TRBJ1-1|NA
CSVFDREKEGSITEAFF
TGCAGCGTTTTCGACAGGGAAAAGGAAGGGAGCATCACTGAAGCTTTCTTT
>TRBV13|NA|TRBJ2-5|NA
CASRPGQQETQYF
TGTGCCAGCAGGCCGGGACAACAAGAGACCCAGTACTTC
>TRBV19|NA|TRBJ1-1|NA
CASSMMEETEAFF
TGTGCCAGTAGTATGATGGAGGAGACTGAAGCTTTCTTT
>TRBV9|NA|TRBJ2-5|NA
CASSAVGGKETQYF
TGTGCCAGCAGCGCGGTGGGGGGAAAAGAGACCCAGTACTTC
>TRBV15|NA|TRBJ1-6|NA
CATSMGAGNSPLHF
TGTGCCACCAGCATGGGGGCAGGGAATTCACCCCTCCACTTT
>TRBV4-3|NA|TRBJ2-3|NA
CASSRTDRPTTDTQYF
TGCGCCAGCAGCCGGACAGACAGGCCTACCACAGATACGCAGTATTTT
>TRBV2|NA|TRBJ2-7|NA
CAVTDRTYEQYF
TGTGCCGTAACGGACAGAACCTACGAGCAGTACTTC
>TRBV5-4|TRBD1|TRBJ2-3|NA
CASSVRDSITDTQYF
TGTGCCAGCAGCGTGAGGGACAGTATCACAGATACGCAGTATTTT
>TRBV10-3|NA|TRBJ2-5|once
CASRETGQETQYF
TGTGCCAGCAGGGAAACCGGACAAGAGACCCAGTACTTC